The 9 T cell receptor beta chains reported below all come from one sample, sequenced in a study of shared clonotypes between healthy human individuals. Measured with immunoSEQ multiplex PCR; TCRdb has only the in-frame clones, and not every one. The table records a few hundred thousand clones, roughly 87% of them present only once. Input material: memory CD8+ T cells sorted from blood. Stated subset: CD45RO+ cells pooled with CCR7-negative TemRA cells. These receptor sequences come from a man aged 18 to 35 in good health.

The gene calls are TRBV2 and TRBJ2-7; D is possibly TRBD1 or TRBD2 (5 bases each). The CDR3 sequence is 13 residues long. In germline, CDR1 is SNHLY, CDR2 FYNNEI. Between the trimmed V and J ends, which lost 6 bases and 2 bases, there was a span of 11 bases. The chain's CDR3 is CASRGRSAYEQYF. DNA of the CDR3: TGTGCCAGCAGGGGACGGTCTGCCTACGAGCAGTACTTC.

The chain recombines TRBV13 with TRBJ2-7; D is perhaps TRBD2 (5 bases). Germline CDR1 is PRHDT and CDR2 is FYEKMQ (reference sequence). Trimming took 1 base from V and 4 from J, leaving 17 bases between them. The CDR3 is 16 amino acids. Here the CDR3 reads CASSLEGIEGTYEQYF. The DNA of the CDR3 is TGTGCCAGCAGCTTAGAAGGTATCGAGGGTACATACGAGCAGTACTTC.

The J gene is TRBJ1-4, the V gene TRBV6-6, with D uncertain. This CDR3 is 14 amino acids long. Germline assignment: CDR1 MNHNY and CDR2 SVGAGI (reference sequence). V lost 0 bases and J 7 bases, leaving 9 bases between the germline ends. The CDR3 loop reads CASSYSFGGEKLFF. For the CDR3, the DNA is TGTGCCAGCAGTTACTCCTTCGGAGGTGAAAAACTGTTTTTT.

In nucleotides, the CDR3 is TGTGCCAGCAGTTCCCCCGAGGACTACGAGCAGTACTTC. This codes for CASSSPEDYEQYF. The chain is built from TRBV6-5 and TRBJ2-7; D remains unclear. Trimming stripped 4 bases from V and 3 bases from J, with 10 bases between. The CDR3 is made up of 13 amino acids. Germline values: CDR1 MNHEY, CDR2 SVGAGI.

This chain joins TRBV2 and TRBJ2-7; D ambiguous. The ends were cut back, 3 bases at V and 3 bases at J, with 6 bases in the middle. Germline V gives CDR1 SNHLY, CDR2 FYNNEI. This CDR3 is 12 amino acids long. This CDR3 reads CASSDHSYEQYF. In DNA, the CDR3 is TGTGCCAGCAGTGACCACAGCTACGAGCAGTACTTC.

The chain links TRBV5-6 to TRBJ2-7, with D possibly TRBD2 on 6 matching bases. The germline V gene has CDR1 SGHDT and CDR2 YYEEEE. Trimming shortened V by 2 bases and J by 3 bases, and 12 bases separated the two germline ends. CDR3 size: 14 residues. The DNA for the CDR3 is TGTGCCAGCAGCTTTGGTTCCGGGGGCTACGAGCAGTACTTC. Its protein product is CASSFGSGGYEQYF.

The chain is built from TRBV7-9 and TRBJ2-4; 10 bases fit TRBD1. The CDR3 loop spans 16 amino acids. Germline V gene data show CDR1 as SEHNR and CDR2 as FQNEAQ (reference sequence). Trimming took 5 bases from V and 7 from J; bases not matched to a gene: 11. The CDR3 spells CASSPGTGQGGNIQYF. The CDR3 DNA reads TGTGCCAGCAGCCCCGGTACTGGACAGGGGGGCAACATTCAGTACTTC.

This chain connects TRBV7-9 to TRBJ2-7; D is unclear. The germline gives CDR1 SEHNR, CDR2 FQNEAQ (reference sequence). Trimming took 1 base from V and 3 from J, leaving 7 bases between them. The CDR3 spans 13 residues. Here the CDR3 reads CASSLVAVYEQYF. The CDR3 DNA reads TGTGCCAGCAGCTTAGTGGCAGTCTACGAGCAGTACTTC.

CDR3 in amino acids: CASSTLAGANTGELFF. DNA for the CDR3: TGTGCCAGTAGTACGCTGGCGGGGGCTAACACCGGGGAGCTGTTTTTT. The V gene is TRBV19, the J gene TRBJ2-2, with D maybe TRBD2 (7 bases). CDR3 length equals 16 residues. Between the trimmed V and J ends, which lost 4 bases and 2 bases, there was a span of 14 bases. Looked up from germline, CDR1 is LNHDA and CDR2 is SQIVND (reference sequence).